Here is one TCR beta chain with its context. These data come from a study of human T cells and chemical hapten exposure. MiXCR, applied by TCRdb to the RACE reads, yields one record per CDR3 protein. The table lists about 350,000 distinct CDR3 sequences, approximately 5.8% of them singletons. The time point here: pre-sensitization, week 0. The treatment: therapeutic diphenylcyclopropenone sensitization with weekly scalp DPC. This sequence originates from a woman between 18 and 30 years old with alopecia areata. Some clones in this sample may be carry-over from other donors' samples. The specimen comprised whole blood, sampled in connection with sensitization to the hapten diphenylcyclopropenone (DPC).

The CDR3 spells CASSQSRVDTEAFF. The CDR3, as DNA: TGCGCCAGCAGTCAATCGCGCGTGGACACTGAAGCTTTCTTT. The chain links TRBV23-1 to TRBJ1-1; D gene uncertain. TRBV23-1 is reported as an ORF; its role is uncertain. This CDR3 spans 14 amino acids. Deletions cut 0 bases from V and 3 bases from J, with 8 bases between.